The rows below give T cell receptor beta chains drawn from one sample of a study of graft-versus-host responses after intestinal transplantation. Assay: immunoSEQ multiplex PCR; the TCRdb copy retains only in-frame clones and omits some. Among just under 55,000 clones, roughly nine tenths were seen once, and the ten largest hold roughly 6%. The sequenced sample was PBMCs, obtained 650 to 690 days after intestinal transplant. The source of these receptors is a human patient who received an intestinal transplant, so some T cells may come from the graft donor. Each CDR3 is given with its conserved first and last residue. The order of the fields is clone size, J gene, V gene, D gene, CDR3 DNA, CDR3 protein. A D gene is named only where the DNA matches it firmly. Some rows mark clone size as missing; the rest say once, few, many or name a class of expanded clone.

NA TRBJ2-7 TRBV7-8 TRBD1 TGTGCCAGCAGCTTAGCGTCGCAGGGGGCGGACGAGCAGTACTTC CASSLASQGADEQYF
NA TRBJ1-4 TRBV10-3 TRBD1 TGTGCCATCAAATTCCCCGGGACAGGGAATGAAAAACTGTTTTTT CAIKFPGTGNEKLFF
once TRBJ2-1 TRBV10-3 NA TGTGCCATCAGTGAGTCGATGGGATGGGCCTACAATGAGCAGTTCTTC CAISESMGWAYNEQFF
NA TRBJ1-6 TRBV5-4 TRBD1 TGTGCCAGCAGCAAGGGACAGGGCGATTCACCCCTCCACTTT CASSKGQGDSPLHF
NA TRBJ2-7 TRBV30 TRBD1 TGTGCCTGGAGCCGACAGGGTACCTACGAGCAGTACTTC CAWSRQGTYEQYF
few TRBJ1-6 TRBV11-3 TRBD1 TGTGCCAGCAGCTTAGCGGGACAGATAAATTCACCCCTCCACTTT CASSLAGQINSPLHF
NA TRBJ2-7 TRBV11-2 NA TGTGCCAGCAGCTTAGGGGGCAGGTTCTACGAGCAGTACTTC CASSLGGRFYEQYF
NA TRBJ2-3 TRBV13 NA TGTGCCAGCAGCCTTACGACACGATCCTCAGATACGCAGTATTTT CASSLTTRSSDTQYF
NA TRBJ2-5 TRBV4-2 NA TGTGCCAGCAGCCAAGGGGTTAGAGGGCGAGGAGAGACCCAGTACTTC CASSQGVRGRGETQYF
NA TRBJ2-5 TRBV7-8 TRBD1 TGTGCCAGCAGCTCCGGACAGGGCGGAAGGGAGACCCAGTACTTC CASSSGQGGRETQYF
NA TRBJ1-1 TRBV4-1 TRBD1 TGCGCCAGCAGCCAAGAGTCGGTCAGGGGGCGAGGCACTGAAGCTTTCTTT CASSQESVRGRGTEAFF
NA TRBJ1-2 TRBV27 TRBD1 TGTGCCAGCAGTCTCAGACAGGGGGTCTATGGCTACACCTTC CASSLRQGVYGYTF
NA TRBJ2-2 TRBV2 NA TGTGCCAGCAATTGGGTTACGAATACCGGGGAGCTGTTTTTT CASNWVTNTGELFF
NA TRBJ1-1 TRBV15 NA TGTGCCACCAGCAGAGATCTCCTCAGGGAAATTAACTGGTTT CATSRDLLREINWF
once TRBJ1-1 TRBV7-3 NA TGTGCCAGCAGCCAACCCCGGACGGAGACTGAAGCTTTCTTT CASSQPRTETEAFF
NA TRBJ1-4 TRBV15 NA TGTGCCACCAGCAGACCGCGGGTTGGATCTGAAAAACTGTTTTTT CATSRPRVGSEKLFF
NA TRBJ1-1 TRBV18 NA TGTGCCAGCTCACCACCTCGGGGGCGAGGCACTGAAGCTTTCTTT CASSPPRGRGTEAFF
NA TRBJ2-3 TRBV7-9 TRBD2 TGTGCCAGCAGCTTGGGGGACTACACAGATACGCAGTATTTT CASSLGDYTDTQYF
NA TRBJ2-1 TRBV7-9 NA TGTGCCAGCAGCCCCCTAGGAACGAGCTCCTACAATGAGCAGTTCTTC CASSPLGTSSYNEQFF
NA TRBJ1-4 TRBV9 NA TGTGCCAGCAGCGTAGGCCAGGGCTATGATGAAAAACTGTTTTTT CASSVGQGYDEKLFF
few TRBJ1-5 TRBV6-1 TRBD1 TGTGCCAGCACCACAGGGGAGAGTCAGCCCCAGCATTTT CASTTGESQPQHF
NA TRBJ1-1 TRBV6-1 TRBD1 TGTGCCAGCAGTCTGGGGACAGCGAACACTGAAGCTTTCTTT CASSLGTANTEAFF
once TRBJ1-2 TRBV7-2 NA TGTGCCAGCAGCGTTTGCAACAACGGAAAGACCTATGGCTACACCTTC CASSVCNNGKTYGYTF
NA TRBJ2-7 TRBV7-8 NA TGTGCCAGCAGAGAGCCGCTAGAGTACTTC CASREPLEYF
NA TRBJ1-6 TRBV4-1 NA TGCGCCAGCAGCCCCCTAGGGGCCGAATATAATTCACCCCTCCACTTT CASSPLGAEYNSPLHF
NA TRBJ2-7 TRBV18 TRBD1 TGTGCCAGCTCACCCGACAGGGGGGGGCACGAGCAGTACTTC CASSPDRGGHEQYF
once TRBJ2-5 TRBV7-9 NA TGTGCCAGCAGCTCGAAGGGCGGGGTCCAAGAGACCCAGTACTTC CASSSKGGVQETQYF
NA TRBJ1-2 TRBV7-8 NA TGTGCCAGCAGCTTAGCAGGGGCTAATGGCTACACCTTC CASSLAGANGYTF
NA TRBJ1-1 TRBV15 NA TGTGCCACCAGCAGAGGAGACTTACAGAACACTGAAGCTTTCTTT CATSRGDLQNTEAFF
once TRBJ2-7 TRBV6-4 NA TGTGCCAGCAGTGACTCTCGGTTACCCGGGTACGAGCAGTACTTC CASSDSRLPGYEQYF
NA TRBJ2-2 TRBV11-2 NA TGTGCCAGCAGCTTAGCTGGAGGGGGGATCGCCGGGGAGCTGTTTTTT CASSLAGGGIAGELFF
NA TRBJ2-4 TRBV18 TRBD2 TGTGCCAGCTCACCACCTCTAGCGGGGGGGGAAAACATTCAGTACTTC CASSPPLAGGENIQYF
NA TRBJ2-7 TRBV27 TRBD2 TGTGCCAGCAGTCCAATAGCGGGGGGGCTAGCGACCCGCCCCTACGAGCAGTACTTC CASSPIAGGLATRPYEQYF
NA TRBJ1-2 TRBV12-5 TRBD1 TGTGCTAGTGGTTTGGTACAGGGACAGGGGAGATTCACCTTC CASGLVQGQGRFTF
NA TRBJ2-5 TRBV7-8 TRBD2 TGTGCCAGCAGCTTCGGGGGGGGGCCCTCGGAGACCCAGTACTTC CASSFGGGPSETQYF
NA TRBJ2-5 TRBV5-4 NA TGTGCCAGCAGCTTGGCCGGCAGGGGTGGGGAGACCCAGTACTTC CASSLAGRGGETQYF
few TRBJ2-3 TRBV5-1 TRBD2 TGCGCCAGCAGCTTGGCCTCCGGTAGCGGGGCGCTCACAGATACGCAGTATTTT CASSLASGSGALTDTQYF
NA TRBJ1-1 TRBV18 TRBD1 TGTGCCAGCTCAGGACAGGGAGGCACTGAAGCTTTCTTT CASSGQGGTEAFF
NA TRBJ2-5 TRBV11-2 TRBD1 TGTGCCAGCAGCGAGGGACAGGGGCCCTGGGAGACCCAGTACTTC CASSEGQGPWETQYF
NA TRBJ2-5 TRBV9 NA TGTGCCAGCAGCGGTTCTAGCTGGATTGAAGAGACCCAGTACTTC CASSGSSWIEETQYF
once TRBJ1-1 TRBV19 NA TGTGCCAGTAGTGGTTCAGGTGGGACTGAAGCTTTCTTT CASSGSGGTEAFF
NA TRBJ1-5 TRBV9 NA TGTGCCAGCAGCGTGGGTTTAGACCAGCCCCAGCATTTT CASSVGLDQPQHF
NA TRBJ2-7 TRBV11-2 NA TGTGCCAGCAGCTTTGTCCGGTCCTACGAGCAGTACTTC CASSFVRSYEQYF
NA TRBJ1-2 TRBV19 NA TGTGCCAGTAGTATAGATCACAGATATGGCTACACCTTC CASSIDHRYGYTF
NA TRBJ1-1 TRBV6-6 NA TGTGCCAGCACACAAAGGGTCTGGGGGCGGACGACTGAAGCTTTCTTT CASTQRVWGRTTEAFF
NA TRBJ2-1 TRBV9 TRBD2 TGTGCCAGCAGCCCGCCGGGACTAGCGGGGGATGAGCAGTTCTTC CASSPPGLAGDEQFF
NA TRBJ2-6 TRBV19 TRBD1 TGTGCCAGTAGTAATACAGGGGCAGGGGCCAACGTCCTGACTTTC CASSNTGAGANVLTF
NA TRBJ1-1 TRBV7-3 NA TGTGCCAGCAGCTTAGGACAGACGGGTGAAGCTTTCTTT CASSLGQTGEAFF
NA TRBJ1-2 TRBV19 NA TGTGCCAGTAGTATTGGGGACGGATTCTTGACCTTC CASSIGDGFLTF
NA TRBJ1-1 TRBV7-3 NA TGTGCCAGCAGCTTAAACGCGGGGCGATACACTGAAGCTTTCTTT CASSLNAGRYTEAFF
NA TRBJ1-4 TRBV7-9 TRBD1 TGTGCCAGCAGGATGACAGGGGGCAGTGAAAAACTGTTTTTT CASRMTGGSEKLFF
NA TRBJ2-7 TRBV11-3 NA TGTGCCAGCAGCTCGGGCTACGAGCAGTACTTC CASSSGYEQYF
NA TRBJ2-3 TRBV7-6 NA TGTGCCAGCAGCTCCAGGGGTTTTCGCACAGATACGCAGTATTTT CASSSRGFRTDTQYF
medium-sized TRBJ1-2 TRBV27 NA TGTGCCAGCAGTTTTACAGGGCCTGGGGCTGGCTACACCTTC CASSFTGPGAGYTF
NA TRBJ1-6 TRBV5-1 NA TGCGCCAGCAGCCCAGGGGTGGCCCGAAATTCACCCCTCCACTTT CASSPGVARNSPLHF